This T cell receptor (beta chain) was obtained from a study of CD8 T cells in Susac syndrome. Reverse transcription of about 0.45 to 1 ug RNA was carried out with random hexamers. TCR beta CDR3 was amplified by immunoSEQ covering 54 Vbeta and 13 Jbeta. TCRdb redid the calling of the immunoSEQ multiplex PCR reads with MiXCR, one entry per CDR3 protein. Among 140,000 to 150,000 distinct CDR3 sequences listed, 95% were seen once. V was cut by 10 bases and J by 6 bases, with 8 bases left in between. Germline V lookup: CDR1 MDHEN, CDR2 SYDVKM. The CDR3 is 10 residues long. V and J are TRBV28 and TRBJ2-3, with D uncertain. Sequenced sample: CD4+ T cells from PBMCs. The sequence came from a human donor with Susac syndrome. The CDR3 DNA is TGTGCCACCTCCTCGGATACGCAGTATTTT. Amino acids: CATSSDTQYF. Full variable domain (outside the CDR3, taken from reference TRBV28 and TRBJ2-3): DVKVTQSSRYLVKRTGEKVFLECVQDMDHENMFWYRQDPGLGLRLIYFSYDVKMKEKGDIPEGYSVSREKKERFSLILESASTNQTSMYLCATSSDTQYFGPGTRLTVL.